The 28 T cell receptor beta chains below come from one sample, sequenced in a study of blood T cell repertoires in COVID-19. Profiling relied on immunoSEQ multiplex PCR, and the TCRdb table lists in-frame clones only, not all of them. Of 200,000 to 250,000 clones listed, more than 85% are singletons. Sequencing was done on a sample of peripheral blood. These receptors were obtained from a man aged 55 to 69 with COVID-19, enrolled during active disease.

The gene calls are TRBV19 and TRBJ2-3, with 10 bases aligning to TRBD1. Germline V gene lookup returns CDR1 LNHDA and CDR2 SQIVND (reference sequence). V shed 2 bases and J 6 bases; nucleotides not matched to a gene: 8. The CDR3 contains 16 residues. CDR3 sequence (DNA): TGTGCCAGTAGTATAAACCGGAGGACAGGGGGGGATACGCAGTATTTT. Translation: CASSINRRTGGDTQYF.

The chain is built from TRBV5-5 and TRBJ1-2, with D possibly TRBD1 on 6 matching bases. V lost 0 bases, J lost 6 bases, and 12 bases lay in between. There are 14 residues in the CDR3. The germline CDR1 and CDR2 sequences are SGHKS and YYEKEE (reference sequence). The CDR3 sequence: CASSLAAGQHGYTF. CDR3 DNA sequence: TGTGCCAGCAGCTTGGCCGCAGGACAGCATGGCTACACCTTC.

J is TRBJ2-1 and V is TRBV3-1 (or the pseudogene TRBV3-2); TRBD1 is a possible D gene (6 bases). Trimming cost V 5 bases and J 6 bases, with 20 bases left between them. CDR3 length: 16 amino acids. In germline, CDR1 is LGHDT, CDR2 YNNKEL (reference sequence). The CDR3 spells CASSSRDIYFPNEQFF. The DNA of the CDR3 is TGTGCCAGCAGCTCAAGGGACATATACTTCCCCAATGAGCAGTTCTTC.

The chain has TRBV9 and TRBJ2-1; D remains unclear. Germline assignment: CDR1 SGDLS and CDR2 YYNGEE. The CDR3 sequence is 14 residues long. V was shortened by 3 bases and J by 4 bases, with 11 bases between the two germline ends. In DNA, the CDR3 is TGTGCCAGCAGCGCCAGGATAGGATACAATGAGCAGTTCTTC. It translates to CASSARIGYNEQFF.

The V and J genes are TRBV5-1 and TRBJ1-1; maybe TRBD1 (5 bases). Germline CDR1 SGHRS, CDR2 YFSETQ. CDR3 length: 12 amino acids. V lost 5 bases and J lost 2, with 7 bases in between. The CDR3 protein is CASSDSNTEAFF. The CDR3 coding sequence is TGCGCCAGCAGTGACAGCAACACTGAAGCTTTCTTT.

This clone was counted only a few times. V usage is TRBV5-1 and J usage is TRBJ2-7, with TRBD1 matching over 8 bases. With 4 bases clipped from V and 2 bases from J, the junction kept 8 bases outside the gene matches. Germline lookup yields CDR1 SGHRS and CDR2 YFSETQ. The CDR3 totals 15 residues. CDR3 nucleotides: TGCGCCAGCAGCGAGCAGGGGGCGCCCCCCTACGAGCAGTACTTC. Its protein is CASSEQGAPPYEQYF.

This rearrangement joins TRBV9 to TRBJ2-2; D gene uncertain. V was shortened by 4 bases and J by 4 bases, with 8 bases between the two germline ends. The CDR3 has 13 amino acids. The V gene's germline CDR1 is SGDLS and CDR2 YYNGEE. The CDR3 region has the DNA TGTGCCAGCAGCCTCAGAACCACCGGGGAGCTGTTTTTT. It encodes CASSLRTTGELFF.

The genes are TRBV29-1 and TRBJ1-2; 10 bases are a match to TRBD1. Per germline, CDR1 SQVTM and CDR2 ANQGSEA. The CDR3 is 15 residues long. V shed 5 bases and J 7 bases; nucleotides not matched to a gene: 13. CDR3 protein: CSVSLGQGTMGGYTF. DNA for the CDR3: TGCAGCGTTTCCCTGGGACAGGGGACTATGGGTGGCTACACCTTC.

CDR3: CASSSTDRYNSPLHF. The CDR3 bases are TGTGCCAGCAGCTCAACGGACAGATATAATTCACCCCTCCACTTT. The V and J genes are TRBV5-5 and TRBJ1-6; maybe TRBD1 (6 bases). Germline V lookup: CDR1 SGHKS, CDR2 YYEKEE (reference sequence). Trimming cost V 3 bases and J 4 bases, with 11 bases left between them. CDR3 length equals 15 residues.

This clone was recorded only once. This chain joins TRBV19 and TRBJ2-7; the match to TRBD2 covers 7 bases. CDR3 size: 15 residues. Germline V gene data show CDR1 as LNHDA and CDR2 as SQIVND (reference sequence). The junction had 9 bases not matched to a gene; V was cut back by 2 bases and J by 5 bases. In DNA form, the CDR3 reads TGTGCCAGTAGTATACCGGGCCGTCGGGGGGACGAGCAGTACTTC. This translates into CASSIPGRRGDEQYF. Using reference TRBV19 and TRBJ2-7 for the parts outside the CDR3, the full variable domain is DGGITQSPKYLFRKEGQNVTLSCEQNLNHDAMYWYRQDPGQGLRLIYYSQIVNDFQKGDIAEGYSVSREKKESFPLTVTSAQKNPTAFYLCASSIPGRRGDEQYFGPGTRLTVT.

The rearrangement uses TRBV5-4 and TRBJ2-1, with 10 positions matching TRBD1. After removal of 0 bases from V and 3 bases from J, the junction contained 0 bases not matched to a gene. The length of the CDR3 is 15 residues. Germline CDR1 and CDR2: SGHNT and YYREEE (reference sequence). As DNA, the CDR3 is TGTGCCAGCAGCTTGGGGACAGGGGGCTACAATGAGCAGTTCTTC. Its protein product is CASSLGTGGYNEQFF.

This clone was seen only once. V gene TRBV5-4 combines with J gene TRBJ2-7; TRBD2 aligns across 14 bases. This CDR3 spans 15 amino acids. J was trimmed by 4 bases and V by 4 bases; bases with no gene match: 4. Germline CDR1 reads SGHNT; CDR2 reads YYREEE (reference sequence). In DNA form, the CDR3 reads TGTGCCAGCAGCGCGGGACTAGCGGGAGCATACGAGCAGTACTTC. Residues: CASSAGLAGAYEQYF.

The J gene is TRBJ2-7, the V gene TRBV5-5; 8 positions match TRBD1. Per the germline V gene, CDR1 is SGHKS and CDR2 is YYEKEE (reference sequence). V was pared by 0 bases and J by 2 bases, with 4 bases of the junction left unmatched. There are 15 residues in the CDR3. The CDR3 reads CASSLGQGNPYEQYF. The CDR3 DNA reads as TGTGCCAGCAGCTTGGGACAGGGGAATCCCTACGAGCAGTACTTC.

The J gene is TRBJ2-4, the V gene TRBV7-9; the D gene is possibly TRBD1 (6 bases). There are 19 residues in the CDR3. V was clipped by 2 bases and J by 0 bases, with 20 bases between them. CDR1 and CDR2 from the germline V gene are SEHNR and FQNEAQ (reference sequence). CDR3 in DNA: TGTGCCAGCAGCTTAACAGGGAGTAAAGGGATGGTAGCCAAAAACATTCAGTACTTC. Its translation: CASSLTGSKGMVAKNIQYF.

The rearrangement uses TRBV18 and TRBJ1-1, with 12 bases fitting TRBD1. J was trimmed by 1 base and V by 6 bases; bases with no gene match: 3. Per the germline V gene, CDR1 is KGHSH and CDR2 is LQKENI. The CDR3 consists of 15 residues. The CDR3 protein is CASSRGQGANTEAFF. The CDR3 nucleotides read TGTGCCAGCTCCCGGGGACAGGGGGCGAACACTGAAGCTTTCTTT.

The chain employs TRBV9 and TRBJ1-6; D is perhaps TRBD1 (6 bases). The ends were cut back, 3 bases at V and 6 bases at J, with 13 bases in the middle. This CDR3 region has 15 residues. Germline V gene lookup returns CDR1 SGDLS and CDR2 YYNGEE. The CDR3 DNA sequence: TGTGCCAGCAGCGGCACAGGGAAGCCTAATTCACCCCTCCACTTT. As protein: CASSGTGKPNSPLHF.

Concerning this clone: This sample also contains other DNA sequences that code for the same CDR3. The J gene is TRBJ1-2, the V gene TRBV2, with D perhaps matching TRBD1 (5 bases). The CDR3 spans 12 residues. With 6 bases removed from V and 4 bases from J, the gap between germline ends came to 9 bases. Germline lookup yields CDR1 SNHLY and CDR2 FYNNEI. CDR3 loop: CASRGQGYGYTF. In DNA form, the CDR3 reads TGTGCCAGCAGGGGGCAGGGCTATGGCTACACCTTC.

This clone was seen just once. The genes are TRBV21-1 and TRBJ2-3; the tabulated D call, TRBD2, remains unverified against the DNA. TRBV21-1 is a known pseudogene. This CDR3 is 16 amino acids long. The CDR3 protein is CASGHLSRGSTDTQYF. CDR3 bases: TGTGCCAGCGGACACCTCTCGCGGGGGAGCACAGATACGCAGTATTTT.

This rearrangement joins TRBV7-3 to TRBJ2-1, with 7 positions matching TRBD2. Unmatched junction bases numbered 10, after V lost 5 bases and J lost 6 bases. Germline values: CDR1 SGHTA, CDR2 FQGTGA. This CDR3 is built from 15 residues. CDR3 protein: CASSQVGLAVNEQFF. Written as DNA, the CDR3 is TGTGCCAGCAGCCAAGTAGGCCTAGCGGTCAATGAGCAGTTCTTC. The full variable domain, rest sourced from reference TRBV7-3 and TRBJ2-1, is GAGVSQTPSNKVTEKGKYVELRCDPISGHTALYWYRQSLGQGPEFLIYFQGTGAADDSGLPNDRFFAVRPEGSVSTLKIQRTERGDSAVYLCASSQVGLAVNEQFFGPGTRLTVL.

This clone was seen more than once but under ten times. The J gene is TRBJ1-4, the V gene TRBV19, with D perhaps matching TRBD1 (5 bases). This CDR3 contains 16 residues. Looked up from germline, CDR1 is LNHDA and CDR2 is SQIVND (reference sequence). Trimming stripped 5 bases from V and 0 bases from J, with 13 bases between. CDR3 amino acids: CASSPPGGSTNEKLFF. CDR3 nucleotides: TGTGCCAGTAGTCCCCCCGGGGGATCAACTAATGAAAAACTGTTTTTT.

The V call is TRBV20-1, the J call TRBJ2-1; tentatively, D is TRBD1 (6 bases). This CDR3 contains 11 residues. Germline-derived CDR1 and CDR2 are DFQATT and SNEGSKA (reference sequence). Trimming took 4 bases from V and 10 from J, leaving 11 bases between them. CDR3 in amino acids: CSATQGYEQFF. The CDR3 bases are TGCAGTGCTACACAGGGTTACGAGCAGTTCTTC.

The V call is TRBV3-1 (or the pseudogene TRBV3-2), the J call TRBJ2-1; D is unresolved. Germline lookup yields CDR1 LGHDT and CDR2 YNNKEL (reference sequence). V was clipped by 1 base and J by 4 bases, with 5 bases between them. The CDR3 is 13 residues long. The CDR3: CASSQVLYNEQFF. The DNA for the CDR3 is TGTGCCAGCAGCCAAGTCCTATACAATGAGCAGTTCTTC.

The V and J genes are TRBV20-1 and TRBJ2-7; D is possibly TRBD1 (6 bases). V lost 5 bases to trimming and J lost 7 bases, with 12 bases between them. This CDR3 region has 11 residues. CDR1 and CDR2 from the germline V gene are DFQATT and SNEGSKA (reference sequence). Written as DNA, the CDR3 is TGCAGTGCTTACGGACAGACGGAGCAGTACTTC. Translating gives CSAYGQTEQYF.

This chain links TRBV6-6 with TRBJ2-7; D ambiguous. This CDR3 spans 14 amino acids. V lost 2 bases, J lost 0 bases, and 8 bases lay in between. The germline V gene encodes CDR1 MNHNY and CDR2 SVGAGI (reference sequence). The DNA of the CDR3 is TGTGCCAGCAGTTACCCTTCTAGCTCCTACGAGCAGTACTTC. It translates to CASSYPSSSYEQYF.

Written as DNA, the CDR3 is TGTGCCAGCAGCTTATCGTACACGGGAGGCTTCGAGCAGTACTTC. Protein sequence: CASSLSYTGGFEQYF. The chain uses TRBV7-2 and TRBJ2-7; 7 bases agree with TRBD2. V dropped 2 bases and J dropped 6; count of bases not matched to a gene: 10. The CDR3 covers 15 residues. Germline CDR1 reads SGHTA; CDR2 reads FQGNSA. Supplemented by reference TRBV7-2 and TRBJ2-7, the full variable domain reads GAGVSQSPSNKVTEKGKDVELRCDPISGHTALYWYRQSLGQGLEFLIYFQGNSAPDKSGLPSDRFSAERTGGSVSTLTIQRTQQEDSAVYLCASSLSYTGGFEQYFGPGTRLTVT.

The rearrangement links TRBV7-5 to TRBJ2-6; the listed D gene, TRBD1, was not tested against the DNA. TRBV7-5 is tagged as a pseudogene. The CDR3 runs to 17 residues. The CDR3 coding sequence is TGTGCCAGAAGACTCCGGGACAGGAGCTCTGGGGCCAACGTCCTGACTTTC. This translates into CARRLRDRSSGANVLTF.

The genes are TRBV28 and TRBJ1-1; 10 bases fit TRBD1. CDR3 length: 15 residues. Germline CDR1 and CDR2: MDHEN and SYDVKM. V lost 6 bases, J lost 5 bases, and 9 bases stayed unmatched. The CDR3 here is CASRGRQGAYTEAFF. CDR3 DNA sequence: TGTGCCAGCAGGGGAAGACAGGGGGCCTATACTGAAGCTTTCTTT.

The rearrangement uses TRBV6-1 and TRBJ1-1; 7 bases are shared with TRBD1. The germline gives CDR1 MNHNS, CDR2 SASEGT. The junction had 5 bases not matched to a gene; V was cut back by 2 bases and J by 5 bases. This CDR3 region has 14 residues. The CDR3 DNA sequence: TGTGCCAGCAGTGAACAACAGGGGAGGACTGAAGCTTTCTTT. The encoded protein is CASSEQQGRTEAFF.